These 30 T cell receptor beta chains share one sample of origin, sequenced in a study of blood T cell repertoires in COVID-19 (dated by TCRdb to 2020 to 2021). Libraries were made using the immunoSEQ multiplex PCR assay. Held by TCRdb, this immuneACCESS table contains in-frame sequences only and omits some clones. Under half of the omission traces to an unresolved V gene where checked; the cause of the rest is unknown. The sample yields roughly 91,000 clones; about four fifths were counted once. The leading ten clones occupy under 2% of the sample. The sequencing input was peripheral blood. These receptors all stem from a man aged 65 to 85 with active or convalescent COVID-19.

The gene calls are TRBV7-9 and TRBJ1-3; TRBD1 matches 7 bases. The CDR3 has 14 amino acids. Germline trimming cut 10 bases from V and 2 bases from J; bases unmatched to any gene: 8. Germline V gene data show CDR1 as SEHNR and CDR2 as FQNEAQ (reference sequence). CDR3 sequence reads: CATTQTGTGNTIYF. The DNA of the CDR3 is TGTGCCACCACTCAGACAGGGACTGGAAACACCATATATTTT.

J is TRBJ2-5 and V is TRBV5-5; 12 nucleotides match TRBD2. Germline CDR1 reads SGHKS; CDR2 reads YYEKEE (reference sequence). This CDR3 is built from 19 residues. Unmatched junction bases numbered 12, after V lost 1 base and J lost 2 bases. CDR3 protein: CASSLIGLAGGPNQETQYF. As DNA, the CDR3 is TGTGCCAGCAGCTTGATCGGGCTAGCGGGGGGGCCGAATCAAGAGACCCAGTACTTC. The whole variable domain, remainder taken from reference TRBV5-5 and TRBJ2-5, is DAGVTQSPTHLIKTRGQQVTLRCSPISGHKSVSWYQQVLGQGPQFIFQYYEKEERGRGNFPDRFSARQFPNYSSELNVNALLLGDSALYLCASSLIGLAGGPNQETQYFGPGTRLLVL.

The gene calls are TRBV28 and TRBJ2-7, with 8 bases lining up with TRBD1. The germline V gene encodes CDR1 MDHEN and CDR2 SYDVKM. This CDR3 has 14 residues. With 7 bases clipped from V and 3 bases from J, the junction kept 8 bases outside the gene matches. The DNA for the CDR3 is TGTGCCAGCACCCCGGGACAGGCCCTCTACGAGCAGTACTTC. This gives the protein CASTPGQALYEQYF. The full variable domain, its missing parts supplied by reference TRBV28 and TRBJ2-7, is DVKVTQSSRYLVKRTGEKVFLECVQDMDHENMFWYRQDPGLGLRLIYFSYDVKMKEKGDIPEGYSVSREKKERFSLILESASTNQTSMYLCASTPGQALYEQYFGPGTRLTVT.

This clone has a handful of counts. This chain links TRBV2 with TRBJ1-2, with no clear D. V was trimmed by 5 bases and J by 2 bases, leaving 9 bases between them. CDR3 length: 13 amino acids. Germline CDR1 SNHLY, CDR2 FYNNEI. CDR3 protein: CASSTEENYGYTF. DNA of the CDR3: TGTGCCAGCAGTACTGAGGAAAACTATGGCTACACCTTC.

V gene TRBV11-2 combines with J gene TRBJ2-1; D might be TRBD2 (7 bases). Germline assignment: CDR1 SGHAT and CDR2 FQNNGV. This CDR3 contains 17 residues. V was trimmed by 2 bases and J by 4 bases, leaving 18 bases between them. The chain's CDR3 is CASSLLPRGGGYNEQFF. In nucleotides, the CDR3 is TGTGCCAGCAGCTTATTGCCCAGGGGAGGGGGTTACAATGAGCAGTTCTTC.

The J gene is TRBJ1-6, the V gene TRBV5-8; TRBD1 might be the D (5 bases). V gave up 3 bases and J gave up 7 bases, with 17 bases separating them. The CDR3 runs 16 residues. In germline, CDR1 is SGHTS, CDR2 YDEGEE. In DNA form, the CDR3 reads TGTGCCAGCAGCTCCGGACACCCGTCTACGAATTCACCCCTCCACTTT. It codes for CASSSGHPSTNSPLHF.

The chain carries TRBV4-2 and TRBJ1-1; 9 nucleotides agree with TRBD1. The germline V gene encodes CDR1 LGHNA and CDR2 YNFKEQ. The V gene end was trimmed by 4 bases and the J gene end by 0 bases; junction bases not matched to a gene: 15. The CDR3 consists of 19 residues. Here the CDR3 DNA reads TGTGCCAGCAGCCTATACCCAATCGGGACAGGGCCCGTGAACACTGAAGCTTTCTTT. Protein product: CASSLYPIGTGPVNTEAFF.

The rearrangement uses TRBV30 and TRBJ2-1; the match to TRBD2 covers 7 bases. The length of the CDR3 is 19 residues. The germline V gene encodes CDR1 GTSNPN and CDR2 SVGIG (reference sequence). V trimming: 1 base; J trimming: 0 bases; junction bases outside the gene matches: 15. The CDR3 region is CAWSAARKLGGSSYNEQFF. CDR3 bases: TGTGCCTGGAGTGCCGCGCGTAAGCTCGGGGGGAGCTCCTACAATGAGCAGTTCTTC.

CDR3 amino acids: CASRIGTRSSGANVLTF. The CDR3 nucleotides read TGTGCCAGTAGAATCGGGACTAGGAGCTCTGGGGCCAACGTCCTGACTTTC. The chain employs TRBV19 and TRBJ2-6, with TRBD2 matching over 8 bases. The germline gives CDR1 LNHDA, CDR2 SQIVND (reference sequence). There are 17 residues in the CDR3. The J segment lost 0 bases and the V segment lost 6 bases, leaving 7 bases of the junction unmatched. Combining the CDR3 with reference TRBV19 and TRBJ2-6 gives the whole variable domain DGGITQSPKYLFRKEGQNVTLSCEQNLNHDAMYWYRQDPGQGLRLIYYSQIVNDFQKGDIAEGYSVSREKKESFPLTVTSAQKNPTAFYLCASRIGTRSSGANVLTFGAGSRLTVL.

The chain links TRBV2 to TRBJ1-5, with a weak D call TRBD1 (5 bases). The ends were cut back, 5 bases at V and 7 bases at J, with 18 bases in the middle. The CDR3 is 15 amino acids. The germline V gene encodes CDR1 SNHLY and CDR2 FYNNEI. CDR3 DNA: TGTGCCAGCAGTCGGACCGTTGCGGGGACGCAGCCCCAGCATTTT. Its protein is CASSRTVAGTQPQHF. Using reference TRBV2 and TRBJ1-5 for the parts outside the CDR3, the full variable domain is EPEVTQTPSHQVTQMGQEVILRCVPISNHLYFYWYRQILGQKVEFLVSFYNNEISEKSEIFDDQFSVERPDGSNFTLKIRSTKLEDSAMYFCASSRTVAGTQPQHFGDGTRLSIL.

V gene TRBV5-1 combines with J gene TRBJ1-4, with TRBD1 as a possible D gene (6 bases). CDR1 SGHRS and CDR2 YFSETQ come from the germline V gene. With 5 bases removed from V and 7 bases from J, the gap between germline ends came to 18 bases. The CDR3 spans 15 residues. In DNA form, the CDR3 reads TGCGCCAGCAGTTACCAGGGGTTGATCGGTGAAAAACTGTTTTTT. Its protein is CASSYQGLIGEKLFF.

The rearrangement uses TRBV29-1 and TRBJ2-3; the D gene is possibly TRBD1 (6 bases). The V end lost 4 bases, the J end lost 2 bases, and 19 bases lay between the germline ends. CDR1 is SQVTM and CDR2 is ANQGSEA in the germline V gene. The CDR3 is 16 amino acids. CDR3 coding DNA: TGCAGCGTTGGTCGCATACCGGGACAATCCACAGATACGCAGTATTTT. As protein: CSVGRIPGQSTDTQYF.

J is TRBJ2-1 and V is TRBV19, with TRBD2 identical over 9 bases. There are 17 residues in the CDR3. Germline V CDR1 and CDR2: LNHDA, SQIVND (reference sequence). The V segment lost 4 bases and the J segment 2 bases; nucleotides outside the gene matches: 9. The CDR3 here is CASSRRASGVTYNEQFF. Written as DNA, the CDR3 is TGTGCCAGTAGTAGACGGGCTAGCGGGGTTACCTACAATGAGCAGTTCTTC.

V usage is TRBV3-1 (or the pseudogene TRBV3-2) and J usage is TRBJ2-5; tentative D call: TRBD1 (6 bases). V shed 3 bases and J shed 5 bases, with 10 bases lying between them. CDR1 is LGHDT and CDR2 is YNNKEL in the germline V gene (reference sequence). This CDR3 is built from 13 residues. CDR3 bases: TGTGCCAGCAGCCAGGGGGCGCGGGAGACCCAGTACTTC. It encodes CASSQGARETQYF.

This clone occurred a few times. V usage is TRBV9 and J usage is TRBJ2-5; TRBD1 might be the D (5 bases). Trimming removed 0 bases from V and 1 base from J, with 13 bases in between. CDR1 is SGDLS and CDR2 is YYNGEE in the germline V gene. This CDR3 contains 16 residues. The CDR3 region is CASSVGVTATQETQYF. The CDR3 DNA follows: TGTGCCAGCAGCGTAGGCGTGACAGCTACCCAAGAGACCCAGTACTTC.

This chain uses TRBV7-9 with TRBJ1-6, with 7 bases aligning to TRBD1. The CDR3 has 14 amino acids. The V gene end was trimmed by 5 bases and the J gene end by 5 bases; junction bases not matched to a gene: 3. The germline CDR1 and CDR2 sequences are SEHNR and FQNEAQ (reference sequence). The CDR3 is CASSRDSDNSPLHF. In nucleotides, the CDR3 is TGTGCCAGCAGCCGGGACAGCGATAATTCACCCCTCCACTTT.

This clone was seen a handful of times. The CDR3 nucleotides read TGCGCCAGCAGCCTAGATTGGACTAGGAGCTCCTACAATGAGCAGTTCTTC. It specifies CASSLDWTRSSYNEQFF. The gene calls are TRBV4-1 and TRBJ2-1; TRBD2 agrees at 7 bases. V lost 4 bases and J lost 0; bases outside the gene matches: 9. The germline V gene encodes CDR1 MGHRA and CDR2 YSYEKL. This CDR3 comprises 17 residues.

The chain carries TRBV6-5 and TRBJ2-1; TRBD2 aligns across 10 bases. The J segment lost 13 bases and the V segment lost 8 bases, leaving 11 bases of the junction unmatched. CDR1 is MNHEY, CDR2 SVGAGI, per germline. This CDR3 has 13 amino acids. CDR3 DNA: TGTGCCAGCGTATCGGCTAGCGGGGGTGGACAGTTCTTC. This gives the protein CASVSASGGGQFF.

The V gene is TRBV3-1 (or the pseudogene TRBV3-2), the J gene TRBJ2-3, with D uncertain. Germline lookup yields CDR1 LGHDT and CDR2 YNNKEL (reference sequence). Trimming removed 5 bases from V and 6 bases from J, with 12 bases in between. The CDR3 has 13 amino acids. The chain's CDR3 is CASSSLGGDTQYF. CDR3 DNA: TGTGCCAGCAGCTCCCTAGGTGGGGATACGCAGTATTTT.

V and J are TRBV5-1 and TRBJ2-3; a possible D gene is TRBD2 (6 bases). Per the germline V gene, CDR1 is SGHRS and CDR2 is YFSETQ. Between the trimmed V and J ends, which lost 4 bases and 1 base, there was a span of 13 bases. There are 15 residues in the CDR3. CDR3 sequence reads: CASSVGLYRTDTQYF. In DNA form, the CDR3 reads TGCGCCAGCAGCGTAGGACTATATCGCACAGATACGCAGTATTTT. The whole variable domain, remainder taken from reference TRBV5-1 and TRBJ2-3, is KAGVTQTPRYLIKTRGQQVTLSCSPISGHRSVSWYQQTPGQGLQFLFEYFSETQRNKGNFPGRFSGRQFSNSRSEMNVSTLELGDSALYLCASSVGLYRTDTQYFGPGTRLTVL.

This clone showed up just a few times. The rearrangement joins TRBV6-5 to TRBJ1-1; possibly TRBD1 for D (5 bases). The V end was cut by 7 bases, the J end by 1 base, with 10 bases between. This CDR3 region has 13 residues. Germline V gives CDR1 MNHEY, CDR2 SVGAGI. In DNA form, the CDR3 reads TGTGCCAGCAAAGTGACAGCGAACACTGAAGCTTTCTTT. This gives the protein CASKVTANTEAFF.

This clone has a single count. This rearrangement joins TRBV3-1 (or the pseudogene TRBV3-2) to TRBJ2-1, with 7 bases identical to TRBD2. Trimming took 4 bases from V and 8 from J; bases not matched to a gene: 5. Germline CDR1 LGHDT, CDR2 YNNKEL (reference sequence). This CDR3 is 13 amino acids long. CDR3: CASSRAGSDEQFF. In DNA form, the CDR3 reads TGTGCCAGCAGCCGAGCGGGGTCCGATGAGCAGTTCTTC.

This chain joins TRBV5-4 and TRBJ1-1; TRBD1 is a possible D gene (6 bases). V was clipped by 4 bases and J by 1 base, with 11 bases between them. Germline loops: CDR1 SGHNT, CDR2 YYREEE (reference sequence). The CDR3 loop spans 14 amino acids. CDR3 DNA: TGTGCCAGCAGCCAGGACAGCGGGAACACTGAAGCTTTCTTT. Encoded protein: CASSQDSGNTEAFF.

The CDR3 reads CASSLDRDRGYNEQFF. DNA for the CDR3: TGTGCCAGCAGCCTCGACCGGGACAGGGGGTACAATGAGCAGTTCTTC. V and J are TRBV7-6 and TRBJ2-1; TRBD1 agrees at 11 bases. Germline assignment: CDR1 SGHVS and CDR2 FNYEAQ. V was pared by 5 bases and J by 4 bases, with 7 bases of the junction left unmatched. This CDR3 comprises 16 residues.

The chain recombines TRBV10-3 with TRBJ2-5, with 15 nucleotides matching TRBD2. Germline trimming cut 8 bases from V and 5 bases from J; bases unmatched to any gene: 6. CDR1 ENHRY and CDR2 SYGVKD come from the germline V gene. The CDR3 loop spans 15 amino acids. The CDR3 DNA reads as TGTGCCATCGGAGGACTAGCGGGGGGGACTGAGACCCAGTACTTC. Its translation is CAIGGLAGGTETQYF.

This clone was seen only a few times. The chain is built from TRBV27 and TRBJ1-1; D gene ambiguous. Trimming left V 0 bases short and J 4 bases short, with 6 bases between. CDR1 and CDR2 from the germline V gene are MNHEY and SMNVEV (reference sequence). The CDR3 is 13 residues long. The CDR3 DNA follows: TGTGCCAGCAGTTTATCGCGGGCCACTGAAGCTTTCTTT. It codes for CASSLSRATEAFF.

The chain links TRBV25-1 to TRBJ2-1; a weak D match, TRBD1 (6 bases). The ends were cut back, 4 bases at V and 5 bases at J, with 12 bases in the middle. This CDR3 spans 14 amino acids. CDR1 and CDR2 from the germline V gene are MGHDK and SYGVNS. The CDR3 nucleotides read TGTGCCAGCAGTGGTCACAGGGCAAACAATGAGCAGTTCTTC. The encoded protein is CASSGHRANNEQFF.

This chain joins TRBV3-1 (or the pseudogene TRBV3-2) and TRBJ1-2, with TRBD1 identical over 9 bases. V was clipped by 3 bases and J by 8 bases; unmatched bases: 1. This CDR3 comprises 12 residues. CDR1 is LGHDT, CDR2 YNNKEL, per germline (reference sequence). CDR3 nucleotides: TGTGCCAGCAGCCAGACAGGGGGAGGCTACACCTTC. This codes for CASSQTGGGYTF.

In nucleotides, the CDR3 is TGTGCCAGCAGCTTAGATGCTAGCGGGGGTCACGAGCAGTACTTC. This sequence encodes CASSLDASGGHEQYF. V gene TRBV13 combines with J gene TRBJ2-7; 10 positions agree with TRBD2. Per germline, CDR1 PRHDT and CDR2 FYEKMQ (reference sequence). The CDR3 length is 15 residues. The J segment lost 5 bases and the V segment lost 1 base, leaving 5 bases of the junction unmatched. The whole variable domain, filled in from reference TRBV13 and TRBJ2-7, reads AAGVIQSPRHLIKEKRETATLKCYPIPRHDTVYWYQQGPGQDPQFLISFYEKMQSDKGSIPDRFSAQQFSDYHSELNMSSLELGDSALYFCASSLDASGGHEQYFGPGTRLTVT.

V usage is TRBV6-5 and J usage is TRBJ2-7, with TRBD1 identical over 8 bases. V was pared by 3 bases and J by 6 bases, with 4 bases of the junction left unmatched. Per germline, CDR1 MNHEY and CDR2 SVGAGI. The CDR3 sequence is 13 residues long. The CDR3 DNA is TGTGCCAGCAGTTATTACAGGGGGAGCGAGCAGTACTTC. Its protein is CASSYYRGSEQYF.